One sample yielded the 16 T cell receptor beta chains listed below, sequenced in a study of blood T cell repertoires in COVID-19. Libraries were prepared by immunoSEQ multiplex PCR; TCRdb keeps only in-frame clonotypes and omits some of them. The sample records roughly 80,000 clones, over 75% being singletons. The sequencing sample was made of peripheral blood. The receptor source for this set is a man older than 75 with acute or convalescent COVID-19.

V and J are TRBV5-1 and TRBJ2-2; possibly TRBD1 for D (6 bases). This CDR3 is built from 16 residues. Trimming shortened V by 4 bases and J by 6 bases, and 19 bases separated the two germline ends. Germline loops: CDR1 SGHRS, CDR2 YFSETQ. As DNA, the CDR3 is TGCGCCAGCAGCGACCAGGGGACCCTTGTCTCCGGGGAGCTGTTTTTT. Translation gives CASSDQGTLVSGELFF.

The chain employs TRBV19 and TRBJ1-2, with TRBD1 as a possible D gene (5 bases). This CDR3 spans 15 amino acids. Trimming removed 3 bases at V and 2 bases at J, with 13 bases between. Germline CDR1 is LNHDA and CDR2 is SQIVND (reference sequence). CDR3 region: CASSIGGAQNYGYTF. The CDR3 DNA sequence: TGTGCCAGTAGTATTGGTGGGGCGCAGAACTATGGCTACACCTTC.

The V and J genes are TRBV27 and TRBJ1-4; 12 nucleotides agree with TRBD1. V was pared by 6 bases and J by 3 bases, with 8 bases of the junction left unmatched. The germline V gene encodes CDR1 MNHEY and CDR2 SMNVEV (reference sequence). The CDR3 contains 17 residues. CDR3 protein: CASSRSGQGAANEKLFF. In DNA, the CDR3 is TGTGCCAGCAGCCGATCGGGACAGGGGGCGGCTAATGAAAAACTGTTTTTT.

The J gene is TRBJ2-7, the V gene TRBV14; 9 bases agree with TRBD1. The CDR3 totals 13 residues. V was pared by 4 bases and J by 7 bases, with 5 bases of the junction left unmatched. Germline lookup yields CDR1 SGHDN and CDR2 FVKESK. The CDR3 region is CASSRDRVGEQYF. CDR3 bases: TGTGCCAGCAGCCGGGACAGGGTCGGGGAGCAGTACTTC.

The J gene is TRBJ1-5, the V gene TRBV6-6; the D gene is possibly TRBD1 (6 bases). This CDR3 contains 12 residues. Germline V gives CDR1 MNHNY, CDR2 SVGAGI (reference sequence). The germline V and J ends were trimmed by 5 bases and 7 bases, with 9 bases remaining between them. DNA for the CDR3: TGTGCCAGCAGTGGGGGCCTACAGCCCCAGCATTTT. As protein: CASSGGLQPQHF.

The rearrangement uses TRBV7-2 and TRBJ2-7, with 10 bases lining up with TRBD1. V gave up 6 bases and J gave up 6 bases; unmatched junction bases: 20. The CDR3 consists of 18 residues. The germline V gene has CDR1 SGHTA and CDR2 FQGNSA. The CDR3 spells CASRLTGGAGTRGGEQYF. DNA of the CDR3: TGTGCCAGCAGATTGACAGGGGGCGCTGGGACTAGGGGGGGCGAGCAGTACTTC.

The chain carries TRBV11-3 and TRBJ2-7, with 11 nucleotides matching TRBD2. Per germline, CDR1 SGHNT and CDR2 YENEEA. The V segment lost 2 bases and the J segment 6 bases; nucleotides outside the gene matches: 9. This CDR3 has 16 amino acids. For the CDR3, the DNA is TGTGCCAGCAGCTTACGCTCTGGCCTAGCGGGGGGCGAGCAGTACTTC. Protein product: CASSLRSGLAGGEQYF. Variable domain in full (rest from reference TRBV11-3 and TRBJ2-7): EAGVVQSPRYKIIEKKQPVAFWCNPISGHNTLYWYLQNLGQGPELLIRYENEEAVDDSQLPKDRFSAERLKGVDSTLKIQPAELGDSAVYLCASSLRSGLAGGEQYFGPGTRLTVT.

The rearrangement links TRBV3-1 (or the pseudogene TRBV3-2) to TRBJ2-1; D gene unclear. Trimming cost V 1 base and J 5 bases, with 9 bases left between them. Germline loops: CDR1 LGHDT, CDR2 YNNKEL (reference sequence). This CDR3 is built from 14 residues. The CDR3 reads CASSQGHRNNEQFF. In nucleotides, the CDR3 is TGTGCCAGCAGCCAAGGACATAGAAACAATGAGCAGTTCTTC.

CDR3 in DNA: TGTGCCAGCAGACGACAGTCTACAGATACGCAGTATTTT. Its protein product is CASRRQSTDTQYF. The J gene is TRBJ2-3, the V gene TRBV3-1 (or the pseudogene TRBV3-2); D is perhaps TRBD1 (5 bases). This CDR3 spans 13 amino acids. Trimming stripped 6 bases from V and 3 bases from J, with 10 bases between. The V gene's germline CDR1 is LGHDT and CDR2 YNNKEL (reference sequence).

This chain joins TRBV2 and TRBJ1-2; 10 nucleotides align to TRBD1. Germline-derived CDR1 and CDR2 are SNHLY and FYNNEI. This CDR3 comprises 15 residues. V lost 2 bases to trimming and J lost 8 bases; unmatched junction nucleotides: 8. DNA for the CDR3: TGTGCCAGCAGTGAACCACCAGGACAGGGGGACGGCTACACCTTC. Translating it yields CASSEPPGQGDGYTF.

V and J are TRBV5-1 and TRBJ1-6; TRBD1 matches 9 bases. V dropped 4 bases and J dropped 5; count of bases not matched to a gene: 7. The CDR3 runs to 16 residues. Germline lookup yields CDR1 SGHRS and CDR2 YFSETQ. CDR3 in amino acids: CASSPSQGADNSPLHF. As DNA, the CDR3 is TGCGCCAGCAGCCCCTCACAGGGGGCGGATAATTCACCCCTCCACTTT.

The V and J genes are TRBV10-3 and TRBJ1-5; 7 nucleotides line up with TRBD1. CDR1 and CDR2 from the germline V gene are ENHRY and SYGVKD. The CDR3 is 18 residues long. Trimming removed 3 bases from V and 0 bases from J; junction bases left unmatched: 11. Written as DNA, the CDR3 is TGTGCCATCAGTGATCGTCAGGGGGGTCTGAATAGCAATCAGCCCCAGCATTTT. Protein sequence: CAISDRQGGLNSNQPQHF.

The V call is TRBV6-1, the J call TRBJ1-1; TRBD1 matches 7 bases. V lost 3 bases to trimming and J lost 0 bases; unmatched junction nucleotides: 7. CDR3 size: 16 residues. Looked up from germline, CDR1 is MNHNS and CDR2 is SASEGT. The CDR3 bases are TGTGCCAGCAGTGAGAGACAGGGAAACATGAACACTGAAGCTTTCTTT. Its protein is CASSERQGNMNTEAFF.

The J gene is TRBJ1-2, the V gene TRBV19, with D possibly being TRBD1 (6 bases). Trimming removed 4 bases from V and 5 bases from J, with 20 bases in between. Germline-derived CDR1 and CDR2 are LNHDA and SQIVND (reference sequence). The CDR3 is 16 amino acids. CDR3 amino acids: CASSTNLQGGTYGYTF. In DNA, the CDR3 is TGTGCCAGTAGTACTAATTTACAGGGTGGAACATATGGCTACACCTTC.

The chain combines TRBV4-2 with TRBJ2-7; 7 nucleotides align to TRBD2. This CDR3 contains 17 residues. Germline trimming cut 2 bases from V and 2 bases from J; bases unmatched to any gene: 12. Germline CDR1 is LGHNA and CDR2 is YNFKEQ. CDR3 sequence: CASSQHFYSGTTYEQYF. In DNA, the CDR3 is TGTGCCAGCAGCCAACATTTTTACTCCGGGACTACCTACGAGCAGTACTTC.

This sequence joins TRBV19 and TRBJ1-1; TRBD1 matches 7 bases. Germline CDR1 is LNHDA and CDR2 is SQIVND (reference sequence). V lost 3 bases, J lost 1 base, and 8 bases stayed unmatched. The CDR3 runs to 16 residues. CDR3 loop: CASSIQQGRRNTEAFF. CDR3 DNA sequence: TGTGCCAGTAGTATTCAACAGGGGCGTCGGAACACTGAAGCTTTCTTT.